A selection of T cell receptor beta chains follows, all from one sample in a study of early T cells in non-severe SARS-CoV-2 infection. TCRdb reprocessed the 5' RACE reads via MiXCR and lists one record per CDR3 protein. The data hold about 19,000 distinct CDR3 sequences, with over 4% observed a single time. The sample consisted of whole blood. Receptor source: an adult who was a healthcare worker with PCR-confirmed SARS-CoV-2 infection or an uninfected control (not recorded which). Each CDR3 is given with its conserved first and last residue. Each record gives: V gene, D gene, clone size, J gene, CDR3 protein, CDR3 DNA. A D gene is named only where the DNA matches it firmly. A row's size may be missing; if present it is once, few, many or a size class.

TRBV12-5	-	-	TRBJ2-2	CASGTDAGTNTGELFF	TGTGCTAGTGGGACAGATGCAGGGACGAACACCGGGGAGCTGTTTTTT
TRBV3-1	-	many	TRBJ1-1	CASSQLTGYGEAFF	TGTGCCAGCAGCCAACTGACGGGATACGGTGAAGCTTTCTTT
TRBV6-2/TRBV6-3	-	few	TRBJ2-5	CASRPTGGPGGTQYF	TGTGCCAGCAGACCCACCGGGGGCCCAGGGGGGACCCAGTACTTC
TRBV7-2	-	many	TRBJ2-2	CASSLQPAASQPGELFF	TGTGCCAGCAGCTTACAGCCAGCCGCCTCCCAGCCCGGGGAGCTGTTTTTT
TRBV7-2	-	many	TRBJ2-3	CASSFSARTDTQYF	TGTGCCAGCAGCTTCTCAGCCCGCACAGATACGCAGTATTTT
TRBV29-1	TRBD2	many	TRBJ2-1	CSVIGLAEKSYNEQFF	TGCAGCGTGATAGGACTAGCGGAAAAATCCTACAATGAGCAGTTCTTC
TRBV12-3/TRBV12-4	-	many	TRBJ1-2	CASSLGVGGYTF	TGTGCCAGCAGTTTAGGAGTAGGAGGCTACACCTTC
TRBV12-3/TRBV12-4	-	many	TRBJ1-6	CASRWGAESPLHF	TGTGCCAGCAGATGGGGGGCGGAATCACCCCTCCACTTT
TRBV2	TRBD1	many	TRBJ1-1	CASHRTGTEAFF	TGTGCCAGCCACCGGACAGGGACTGAAGCTTTCTTT
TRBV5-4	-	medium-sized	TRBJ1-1	CASSPRTDMNTEAFF	TGTGCCAGCAGCCCACGGACAGACATGAACACTGAAGCTTTCTTT
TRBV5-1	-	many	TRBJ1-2	CASSPQEGFNYGYTF	TGCGCCAGCAGCCCCCAGGAGGGGTTTAACTATGGCTACACCTTC
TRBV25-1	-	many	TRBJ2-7	CASTPASSYEQYF	TGTGCCAGCACCCCAGCGAGCTCCTACGAGCAGTACTTC
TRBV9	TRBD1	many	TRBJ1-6	CASSFTGGGGSPLHF	TGTGCCAGCAGCTTTACAGGGGGCGGTGGCTCACCCCTCCACTTT
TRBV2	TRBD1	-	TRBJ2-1	CASSDDRGRDQQFF	TGTGCCAGCAGTGATGACAGGGGGCGAGATCAGCAGTTCTTC
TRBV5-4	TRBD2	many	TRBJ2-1	CASSSGGLAGNNEQFF	TGTGCCAGCAGCTCCGGTGGGCTAGCGGGGAACAATGAGCAGTTCTTC